This T cell receptor beta chain was recovered during a study of T cells after posttransplantation cyclophosphamide. Clones were sequenced by immunoSEQ multiplex PCR, and TCRdb holds only the in-frame ones, with some missing. Of about 17,000 clones in the sample, roughly 80% were seen once. Treatment was busulfan-fludarabine conditioning, a marrow graft, and cyclophosphamide on days +3 and +4. Findings and caveats of the study: Donor CD8+ memory clones often dominated recipient blood repertoires at later times. Skin or GI-infiltrating T cells shared few TRB sequences with blood.

The junction had 13 bases not matched to a gene; V was cut back by 5 bases and J by 6 bases. CDR1 and CDR2 from the germline V gene are MDHEN and SYDVKM. This CDR3 comprises 15 residues. This clone has a single count. What it binds is not known. Sequences were derived from CD8+ T cells sorted from PBMCs, sampled roughly 1,900 days after a stem cell transplant with posttransplant cyclophosphamide. The clonotype comes from a female patient aged 35-55 years who received an allogeneic stem cell transplant from a related donor, was CMV-positive, and had no GVHD. Some T cells may be transferred from the graft donor. The chain employs TRBV28 and TRBJ2-7; 7 nucleotides line up with TRBD1. The CDR3 nucleotides are TGTGCCAGCAGTCTACGGACAGGAGTATGGGGCGAGCAGTACTTC. Its protein product is CASSLRTGVWGEQYF.